This T cell receptor beta chain was recovered during a study of T cells after yellow fever vaccination. Findings and limits, study-wide: The booster response re-showed most primary clones: 96% CD4, roughly 91% CD8.

Turning to this clonotype: The antigen remains unidentified.

The authors made TCR cDNA by 5'RACE template switching, adding a universal primer site and UMIs. TCRdb re-called the 5' RACE reads through MiXCR, storing one row per CDR3 protein. This table holds under 200,000 distinct CDR3 sequences, less than 9% found once. CDR1 and CDR2 (germline): MDHEN, SYDVKM. This CDR3 region has 13 residues. Deletions cut 3 bases from V and 3 bases from J, with 9 bases between. The chain combines TRBV28 with TRBJ2-7; the D is unclear. The sample was CD4+ T cells sorted from PBMCs, taken roughly 5 days after the first yellow fever vaccination. This TCR came from a man between 18 and 29 years old who received the YFV17D yellow fever vaccine. The CDR3 coding sequence is TGTGCCAGCAGTTTCGGGCGGAACTACGAGCAGTACGTC. This sequence encodes CASSFGRNYEQYV.